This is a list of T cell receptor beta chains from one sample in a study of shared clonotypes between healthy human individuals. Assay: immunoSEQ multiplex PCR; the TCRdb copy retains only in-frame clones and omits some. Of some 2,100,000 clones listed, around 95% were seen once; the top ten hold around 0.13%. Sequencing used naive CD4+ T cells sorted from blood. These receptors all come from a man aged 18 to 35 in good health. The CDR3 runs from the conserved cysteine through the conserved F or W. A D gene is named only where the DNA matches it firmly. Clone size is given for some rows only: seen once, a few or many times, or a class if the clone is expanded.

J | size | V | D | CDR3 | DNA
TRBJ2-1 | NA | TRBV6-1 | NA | CASSERQGGEQFF | TGTGCCAGCAGTGAACGACAGGGAGGTGAGCAGTTCTTC
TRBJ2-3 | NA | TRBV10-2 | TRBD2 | CASSGGTDTQYF | TGCGCCAGCTCGGGGGGAACAGATACGCAGTATTTT
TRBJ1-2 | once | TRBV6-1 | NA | CASRKLLQGFGGYTF | TGTGCCAGCAGGAAGCTGTTACAGGGTTTCGGGGGCTACACCTTC
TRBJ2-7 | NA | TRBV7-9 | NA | CASSLQFGLGVGYEQYF | TGTGCCAGCAGCTTACAATTCGGGCTAGGGGTAGGGTACGAGCAGTACTTC
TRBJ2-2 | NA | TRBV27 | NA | CASSQVIQLGFGELFF | TGTGCCAGCAGCCAGGTGATCCAGCTGGGTTTCGGGGAGCTGTTTTTT
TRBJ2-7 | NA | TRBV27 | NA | CASSPTRAQSYEQYF | TGTGCCAGCAGCCCGACTAGGGCACAATCCTACGAGCAGTACTTC
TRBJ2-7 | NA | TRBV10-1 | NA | CASGDGGGEQYF | TGCGCCAGTGGAGATGGGGGCGGCGAGCAGTACTTC
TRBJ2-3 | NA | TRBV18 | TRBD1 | CASRGGYSADTQYF | TGTGCCAGCCGAGGGGGCTACTCTGCAGATACGCAGTATTTT
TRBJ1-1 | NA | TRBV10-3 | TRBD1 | CAISDLGTGLTEAFF | TGTGCCATCAGTGATTTGGGGACAGGTTTAACTGAAGCTTTCTTT
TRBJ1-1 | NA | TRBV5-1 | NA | CASSLGGLFTEAFF | TGCGCCAGCAGCTTGGGAGGGTTATTCACTGAAGCTTTCTTT
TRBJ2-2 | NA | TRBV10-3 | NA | CAISDKGYNTGELFF | TGTGCCATCAGTGATAAAGGATATAACACCGGGGAGCTGTTTTTT
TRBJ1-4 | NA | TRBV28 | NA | CASSFRQGRSEKLFF | TGTGCCAGCAGTTTTCGCCAGGGTAGATCTGAAAAACTGTTTTTT
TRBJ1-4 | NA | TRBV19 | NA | CASSGRVETNEKLFF | TGTGCCAGTAGTGGCAGGGTGGAGACTAATGAAAAACTGTTTTTT
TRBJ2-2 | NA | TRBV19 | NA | CASSIRVGRGTGELFF | TGTGCCAGTAGTATTCGTGTGGGCAGGGGTACCGGGGAGCTGTTTTTT
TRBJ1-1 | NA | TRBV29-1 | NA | CSVSVGAAGAFF | TGCAGCGTTTCGGTAGGGGCTGCGGGAGCTTTCTTT
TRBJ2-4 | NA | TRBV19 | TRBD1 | CASSTGTGTILAKNIQYF | TGTGCCAGTAGTACCGGGACAGGGACAATCCTAGCCAAAAACATTCAGTACTTC
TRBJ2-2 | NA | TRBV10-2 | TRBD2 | CASRGLAGNTGELFF | TGCGCCAGCCGGGGGCTAGCGGGTAACACCGGGGAGCTGTTTTTT
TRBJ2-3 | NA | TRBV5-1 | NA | CASSFRRGVTDTQYF | TGCGCCAGCAGCTTCCGCAGGGGGGTCACAGATACGCAGTATTTT
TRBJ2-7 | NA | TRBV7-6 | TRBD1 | CASSGREQGEQYF | TGTGCCAGCAGCGGACGGGAACAGGGGGAGCAGTACTTC
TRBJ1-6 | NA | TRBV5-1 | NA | CASSLGHSNQGSYNSPLHF | TGCGCCAGCAGCTTGGGTCATTCCAATCAAGGGTCCTATAATTCACCCCTCCACTTT
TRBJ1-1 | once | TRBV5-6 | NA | CASSFSQGITEAFF | TGTGCCAGCAGCTTTTCGCAGGGGATCACTGAAGCTTTCTTT
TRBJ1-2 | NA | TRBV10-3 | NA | CAISDSGNYGYTF | TGTGCCATCAGTGACTCAGGGAACTATGGCTACACCTTC
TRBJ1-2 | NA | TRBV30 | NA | CAWGNRVGYTF | TGTGCCTGGGGTAACCGAGTTGGCTACACCTTC
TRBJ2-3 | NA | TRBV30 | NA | CAWRRKTSTDTQYF | TGTGCCTGGAGACGTAAAACTAGCACAGATACGCAGTATTTT
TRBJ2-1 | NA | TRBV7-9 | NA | CASSLIKLSYNEQFF | TGTGCCAGCAGCTTAATTAAGCTCTCCTACAATGAGCAGTTCTTC
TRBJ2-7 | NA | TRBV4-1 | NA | CASSQEWGGQYEQYF | TGCGCCAGCAGCCAAGAGTGGGGGGGGCAGTACGAGCAGTACTTC
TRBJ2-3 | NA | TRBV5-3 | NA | CARSRAEWFSAPDTQYF | TGTGCCAGAAGCCGGGCTGAGTGGTTCTCCGCCCCAGATACGCAGTATTTT
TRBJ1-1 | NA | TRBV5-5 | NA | CASSLEGGTEAFF | TGTGCCAGCAGCTTAGAAGGGGGCACTGAAGCTTTCTTT
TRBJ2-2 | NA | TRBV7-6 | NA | CASSLSGQNTGELFF | TGTGCCAGCAGCTTATCTGGACAGAACACCGGGGAGCTGTTTTTT
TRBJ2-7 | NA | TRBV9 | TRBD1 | CASSVAGTGGYEQYF | TGTGCCAGCAGCGTAGCCGGGACAGGGGGTTACGAGCAGTACTTC
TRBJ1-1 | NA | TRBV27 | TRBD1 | CASRPGGRNTEAFF | TGTGCCAGCAGACCAGGGGGCAGGAACACTGAAGCTTTCTTT
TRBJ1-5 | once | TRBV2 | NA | CASSSTPRGNQPQHF | TGTGCCAGCAGTTCCACGCCTCGGGGCAATCAGCCCCAGCATTTT
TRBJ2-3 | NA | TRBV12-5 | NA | CASGLGGVTDTQYF | TGTGCTAGTGGTTTAGGAGGGGTAACAGATACGCAGTATTTT
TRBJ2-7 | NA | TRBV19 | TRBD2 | CASSIGRGLGQPYEQYF | TGTGCCAGTAGTATTGGACGGGGACTAGGTCAACCGTACGAGCAGTACTTC
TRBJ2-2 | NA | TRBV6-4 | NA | CASRPGEANTGELFF | TGTGCCAGCCGCCCCGGGGAAGCCAACACCGGGGAGCTGTTTTTT
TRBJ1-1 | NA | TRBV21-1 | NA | CASSKVCGNTEAFF | TGTGCCAGCAGCAAAGTGTGCGGGAACACTGAAGCTTTCTTT
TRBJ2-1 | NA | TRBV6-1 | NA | CAGVGGAYNEQFF | TGTGCCGGGGTAGGGGGAGCTTACAATGAGCAGTTCTTC
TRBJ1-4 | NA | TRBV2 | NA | CASSEQAREKLFF | TGTGCCAGCAGTGAACAGGCCAGAGAAAAACTGTTTTTT
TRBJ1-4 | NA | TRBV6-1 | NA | CASSEAGVGKLFF | TGTGCCAGCAGTGAAGCGGGGGTAGGAAAACTGTTTTTT
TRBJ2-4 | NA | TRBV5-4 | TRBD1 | CASSAGGTGSPGAKNIQYF | TGTGCCAGCAGCGCGGGCGGGACAGGGAGTCCGGGGGCCAAAAACATTCAGTACTTC
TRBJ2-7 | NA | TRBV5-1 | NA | CASSRDIEQYF | TGCGCCAGCAGCCGGGACATCGAGCAGTACTTC
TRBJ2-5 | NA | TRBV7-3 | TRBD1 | CASSLEGQGYETQYF | TGTGCCAGCAGCTTAGAGGGACAGGGTTACGAGACCCAGTACTTC
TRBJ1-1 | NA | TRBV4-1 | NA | CASSHKTGQGLWTFEAFF | TGCGCCAGCAGCCACAAGACGGGGCAGGGTCTATGGACCTTCGAAGCTTTCTTT
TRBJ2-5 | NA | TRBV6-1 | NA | CASTRSGDKETQYF | TGTGCCAGCACAAGGAGCGGAGATAAAGAGACCCAGTACTTC
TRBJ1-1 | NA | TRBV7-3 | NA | CASSFDRSTEAFF | TGTGCCAGCAGCTTTGACCGGAGTACTGAAGCTTTCTTT
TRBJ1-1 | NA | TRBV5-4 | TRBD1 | CASSLMGQGNTEAFF | TGTGCCAGCAGCCTTATGGGACAGGGCAACACTGAAGCTTTCTTT
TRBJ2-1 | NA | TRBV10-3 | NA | CAISAVGGNNEQFF | TGTGCCATCAGTGCGGTTGGGGGAAACAATGAGCAGTTCTTC
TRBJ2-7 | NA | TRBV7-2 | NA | CASSLASTDPYEQYF | TGTGCCAGCAGCTTAGCATCGACCGATCCCTACGAGCAGTACTTC
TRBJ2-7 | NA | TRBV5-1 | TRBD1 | CASSQGQGSSYEQYF | TGCGCCAGCAGTCAAGGACAGGGGAGCTCCTACGAGCAGTACTTC
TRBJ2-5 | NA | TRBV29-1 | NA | CSVVGLGETQYF | TGCAGCGTTGTGGGGCTCGGGGAGACCCAGTACTTC